The next 31 T cell receptor beta chains were all read from a single sample in a study of cytomegalovirus exposure and HLA in healthy donors. Primers for the PCR totalled 60 Vbeta and 13 Jbeta. The protocol was immunoSEQ multiplex PCR, while the TCRdb copy is restricted to in-frame clones and leaves out a portion. This table has roughly 200,000 clones, roughly 80% appearing once. Sequenced sample: PBMCs. Every receptor here comes from a woman in her late teens or twenties in good health and CMV-seronegative.

V is TRBV14 and J is TRBJ2-7; 7 nucleotides line up with TRBD1. The length of the CDR3 is 16 residues. CDR1 is SGHDN and CDR2 is FVKESK in the germline V gene. Germline trimming cut 3 bases from V and 0 bases from J; bases unmatched to any gene: 8. CDR3 sequence: CASSHGWDSNSYEQYF. CDR3 sequence (DNA): TGTGCCAGCAGCCATGGATGGGACAGTAACTCCTACGAGCAGTACTTC.

In regard to this clone: The junction departs from germline at one end; a sequencing error may be responsible. The chain couples TRBV6-6 to TRBJ1-1; no firm D call. In germline, CDR1 is MNHNY, CDR2 SVGAGI (reference sequence). The CDR3 runs 15 residues. CDR3 protein: CASSDSGLPNTEAFF. As DNA, the CDR3 is TGTGCCAGCAGTGACTCGGGCCTCCCGAACACTGAAGCTTTCTTT.

This chain uses TRBV23-1 with TRBJ1-6; TRBD1 matches 7 bases. TRBV23-1 is an ORF, and what it does is uncertain. The CDR3 is 15 residues long. Trimming took 6 bases from V and 8 from J; bases not matched to a gene: 10. For the CDR3, the DNA is TGCGCCAGCAGCCAAATCCCTACAGGGGATTCACCCCTCCACTTT. Translated, it gives CASSQIPTGDSPLHF.

This chain joins TRBV4-1 and TRBJ2-1; D gene ambiguous. The V end was cut by 3 bases, the J end by 4 bases, with 4 bases between. The CDR3 covers 12 residues. Germline V gives CDR1 MGHRA, CDR2 YSYEKL. CDR3 loop: CASSQSYNEQFF. CDR3 in DNA: TGCGCCAGCAGCCAGTCATACAATGAGCAGTTCTTC.

This chain uses TRBV2 with TRBJ2-5, with a weak D call TRBD1 (6 bases). The J call is in doubt because the DNA end fits TRBJ2-7 better. The CDR3 sequence is 16 residues long. Germline CDR1 and CDR2: SNHLY and FYNNEI. The CDR3 protein is CASSRDTGFGGYEQYF. Written as DNA, the CDR3 is TGTGCCAGCAGTAGGGACACAGGGTTTGGCGGCTACGAGCAGTACTTC.

The gene calls are TRBV7-2 and TRBJ2-1; 8 bases match TRBD2. The germline V gene has CDR1 SGHTA and CDR2 FQGNSA. This CDR3 comprises 15 residues. V lost 8 bases and J lost 5; bases outside the gene matches: 11. As DNA, the CDR3 is TGTGCCAGCCGGGGGGGGGTGATTGAAAACAATGAGCAGTTCTTC. Translation: CASRGGVIENNEQFF.

Only one count was recorded for this clone. CDR3 sequence reads: CASSRESSYEQYF. The CDR3 nucleotides read TGTGCCAGCAGTCGGGAGAGCTCCTACGAGCAGTACTTC. The chain joins TRBV5-4 to TRBJ2-7; D is possibly TRBD2 (6 bases). From germline, CDR1 is SGHNT and CDR2 YYREEE (reference sequence). Trimming took off 5 bases at V and 0 bases at J, with 9 bases between the two ends. CDR3 length: 13 residues.

The chain recombines TRBV6-1 with TRBJ1-5, with TRBD1 identical over 7 bases. The germline V gene encodes CDR1 MNHNS and CDR2 SASEGT. CDR3 length: 13 amino acids. Trimming took 4 bases from V and 6 from J; bases not matched to a gene: 3. The CDR3: CASSAQGGQPQHF. CDR3 DNA sequence: TGTGCCAGCAGTGCCCAGGGGGGTCAGCCCCAGCATTTT.

This clone appeared a few times. The V and J genes are TRBV5-5 and TRBJ2-7; unclear D gene. The CDR3 contains 12 residues. Germline V gives CDR1 SGHKS, CDR2 YYEKEE (reference sequence). The V end lost 0 bases, the J end lost 6 bases, and 7 bases lay between the germline ends. For the CDR3, the DNA is TGTGCCAGCAGCTTGGGACTGCGCGAGCAGTACTTC. This gives the protein CASSLGLREQYF. Together with reference TRBV5-5 and TRBJ2-7, the CDR3 gives the full variable domain: DAGVTQSPTHLIKTRGQQVTLRCSPISGHKSVSWYQQVLGQGPQFIFQYYEKEERGRGNFPDRFSARQFPNYSSELNVNALLLGDSALYLCASSLGLREQYFGPGTRLTVT.

The chain joins TRBV7-2 to TRBJ2-5, with 10 nucleotides matching TRBD1. The CDR3 sequence is 17 residues long. CDR1 SGHTA and CDR2 FQGNSA come from the germline V gene. The junction had 9 bases not matched to a gene; V was cut back by 0 bases and J by 5 bases. The CDR3 DNA follows: TGTGCCAGCAGCTTAGCAGCGACAGGGGGCGGTTGGGAGACCCAGTACTTC. It codes for CASSLAATGGGWETQYF.

This chain links TRBV19 with TRBJ2-1; D is unresolved. This CDR3 spans 14 amino acids. Germline CDR1 LNHDA, CDR2 SQIVND (reference sequence). V was cut by 5 bases and J by 0 bases, with 8 bases left in between. CDR3 sequence (DNA): TGTGCCAGTAGTCTGAGAACCTCCTACAATGAGCAGTTCTTC. Translating it yields CASSLRTSYNEQFF.

The chain carries TRBV27 and TRBJ2-3; 7 positions agree with TRBD2. Germline V gene data show CDR1 as MNHEY and CDR2 as SMNVEV (reference sequence). V dropped 6 bases and J dropped 1; count of bases not matched to a gene: 4. This CDR3 contains 14 residues. The DNA of the CDR3 is TGTGCCAGCAGACAGCGGGGACGCACAGATACGCAGTATTTT. Amino acids: CASRQRGRTDTQYF.

V gene TRBV28 combines with J gene TRBJ2-7; a weak D match, TRBD1 (5 bases). CDR1 is MDHEN and CDR2 is SYDVKM in the germline V gene. This CDR3 is built from 12 residues. With 5 bases removed from V and 10 bases from J, the gap between germline ends came to 15 bases. As DNA, the CDR3 is TGTGCCAGCAGTAACAGGTCCGGTCTACAGTACTTC. Amino acid sequence: CASSNRSGLQYF.

The chain couples TRBV27 to TRBJ2-7, with 7 bases lining up with TRBD2. Germline V lookup: CDR1 MNHEY, CDR2 SMNVEV (reference sequence). This CDR3 has 13 amino acids. Unmatched junction bases numbered 2, after V lost 6 bases and J lost 0 bases. For the CDR3, the DNA is TGTGCCAGCAGGGGAGGGAACTCCTACGAGCAGTACTTC. It codes for CASRGGNSYEQYF.

This chain links TRBV30 with TRBJ2-1; TRBD2 agrees at 7 bases. In germline, CDR1 is GTSNPN, CDR2 SVGIG (reference sequence). J gave up 2 bases and V 4 bases, and 14 bases lay outside the gene matches. This CDR3 has 17 amino acids. CDR3 sequence: CAWKRAVWAGAYNEQFF. Here the CDR3 DNA reads TGTGCCTGGAAGAGGGCGGTTTGGGCGGGGGCCTACAATGAGCAGTTCTTC.

J is TRBJ2-7 and V is TRBV5-4; TRBD2 matches at 9 bases. This CDR3 is built from 15 residues. In germline, CDR1 is SGHNT, CDR2 YYREEE (reference sequence). J was trimmed by 6 bases and V by 7 bases; bases with no gene match: 14. The CDR3 bases are TGTGCCAGCCATCCGGGCGGGAGGGCCCGGAGCGAGCAGTACTTC. Residues: CASHPGGRARSEQYF.

The DNA of the CDR3 is TGTGCCAGCAGCGCGGGACAGGGGACCGGAAACACCATATATTTT. Its translation: CASSAGQGTGNTIYF. V usage is TRBV9 and J usage is TRBJ1-3, with TRBD1 identical over 10 bases. The J segment lost 4 bases and the V segment lost 3 bases, leaving 4 bases of the junction unmatched. Germline V gene sequence: CDR1 SGDLS, CDR2 YYNGEE. The CDR3 sequence is 15 residues long.

This clone was detected a few times. The J gene is TRBJ2-7, the V gene TRBV2, with D perhaps matching TRBD1 (5 bases). The CDR3 runs to 12 residues. CDR1 is SNHLY, CDR2 FYNNEI, per germline. V gave up 6 bases and J gave up 7 bases, with 13 bases separating them. CDR3 sequence (DNA): TGTGCCAGCAGCTCCCTGGGGCAGGAGCAGTACTTC. It specifies CASSSLGQEQYF.

The gene calls are TRBV7-9 and TRBJ2-3; 7 bases agree with TRBD2. From germline, CDR1 is SEHNR and CDR2 FQNEAQ (reference sequence). This CDR3 has 18 residues. V shed 5 bases, J shed 0 bases, and the junction held 14 bases outside the gene matches. This CDR3 is CASSPGGPAGLSTDTQYF. The CDR3 nucleotides are TGTGCCAGCAGCCCGGGGGGACCAGCGGGACTTAGCACAGATACGCAGTATTTT.

This chain connects TRBV11-3 to TRBJ2-1, with TRBD1 matching 10 bases. Germline V lookup: CDR1 SGHNT, CDR2 YENEEA. V gave up 1 base and J gave up 5 bases; unmatched junction bases: 11. The CDR3 length is 18 residues. The CDR3 loop reads CASSLGDRGFRDDNEQFF. The CDR3 DNA reads as TGTGCCAGCAGCTTAGGGGACAGGGGTTTTCGGGATGACAATGAGCAGTTCTTC.

The table lists this clone with a few counts. The V gene is TRBV4-3, the J gene TRBJ2-7, with TRBD2 matching 11 bases. Germline V gives CDR1 LGHNA, CDR2 YSLEER. This CDR3 contains 15 residues. The V and J ends lost 4 bases and 7 bases, in that order; junction bases with no gene match: 9. The CDR3 region is CASSPGTSGSREQYF. Written as DNA, the CDR3 is TGCGCCAGCAGCCCGGGTACTAGCGGGAGTAGGGAGCAGTACTTC.

V gene TRBV7-2 combines with J gene TRBJ2-2, with 8 bases identical to TRBD1. The CDR3 length is 15 residues. Germline loops: CDR1 SGHTA, CDR2 FQGNSA. V gave up 6 bases and J gave up 2 bases; unmatched junction bases: 5. The CDR3 DNA is TGTGCCAGCAGAAGGACAGGGACCAACACCGGGGAGCTGTTTTTT. Its protein product is CASRRTGTNTGELFF.

Written as DNA, the CDR3 is TGCGCCAGCAGCCAAGATCCTGGACCGGGTCTCTGGGGGCCCAAAAACATTCAGTACTTC. The encoded protein is CASSQDPGPGLWGPKNIQYF. The chain employs TRBV4-1 and TRBJ2-4, with D maybe TRBD1 (6 bases). Trimming stripped 0 bases from V and 2 bases from J, with 23 bases between. The length of the CDR3 is 20 residues. CDR1 MGHRA and CDR2 YSYEKL come from the germline V gene.

The CDR3: CASTSRKTNEKLFF. The CDR3 nucleotides are TGTGCCAGTACTAGTAGAAAGACTAATGAAAAACTGTTTTTT. V usage is TRBV19 and J usage is TRBJ1-4, with unresolved D. The CDR3 sequence is 14 residues long. Germline V gene sequence: CDR1 LNHDA, CDR2 SQIVND (reference sequence). With 7 bases removed from V and 2 bases from J, the gap between germline ends came to 11 bases.

The chain is built from TRBV29-1 and TRBJ2-3; a weak D match, TRBD1 (5 bases). Per the germline V gene, CDR1 is SQVTM and CDR2 is ANQGSEA. The CDR3 runs to 13 residues. The V and J ends lost 8 bases and 3 bases respectively, with 15 bases between them. CDR3 region: CSSTKGWTDTQYF. The CDR3 DNA reads TGCAGCTCCACCAAGGGGTGGACAGATACGCAGTATTTT.

The gene calls are TRBV7-2 and TRBJ2-3, with TRBD1 matching 11 bases. V lost 1 base and J lost 5; bases outside the gene matches: 2. From germline, CDR1 is SGHTA and CDR2 FQGNSA. This CDR3 is built from 15 residues. The CDR3 is CASSLEGTGGDTQYF. The CDR3 nucleotides are TGTGCCAGCAGCTTAGAGGGGACAGGGGGAGATACGCAGTATTTT.

The rearrangement joins TRBV25-1 to TRBJ1-5; possible D gene TRBD1, 5 bases. Trimming took 10 bases from V and 4 from J, leaving 14 bases between them. Germline values: CDR1 MGHDK, CDR2 SYGVNS. This CDR3 contains 13 residues. The CDR3 region is CATGQAGNQPQHF. CDR3 coding DNA: TGTGCCACCGGTCAGGCAGGGAATCAGCCCCAGCATTTT.

The rearrangement joins TRBV18 to TRBJ1-1, with D unclear. Per the germline V gene, CDR1 is KGHSH and CDR2 is LQKENI. Trimming removed 6 bases from V and 0 bases from J, with 20 bases in between. The CDR3 loop spans 17 amino acids. The CDR3 loop reads CASSLRAAGAMNTEAFF. In DNA, the CDR3 is TGTGCCAGCTCTCTAAGAGCGGCAGGTGCCATGAACACTGAAGCTTTCTTT.

CDR3: CASSSPAGTGTETQYF. CDR3 coding DNA: TGTGCCAGCAGTTCCCCCGCGGGGACAGGTACAGAGACCCAGTACTTC. The chain couples TRBV28 to TRBJ2-5; 8 bases are a match to TRBD1. After removal of 4 bases from V and 4 bases from J, the junction contained 11 bases not matched to a gene. This CDR3 contains 16 residues. Per the germline V gene, CDR1 is MDHEN and CDR2 is SYDVKM.

This chain connects TRBV28 to TRBJ1-4, with 11 bases matching TRBD1. V lost 4 bases, J lost 3 bases, and 7 bases stayed unmatched. From germline, CDR1 is MDHEN and CDR2 SYDVKM. This CDR3 has 17 amino acids. CDR3 sequence: CASSSSDRGPANEKLFF. In DNA form, the CDR3 reads TGTGCCAGCAGTTCCTCGGACAGGGGGCCTGCTAATGAAAAACTGTTTTTT.

V is TRBV11-3 and J is TRBJ2-1; tentatively, D is TRBD2 (6 bases). The germline V and J ends were trimmed by 4 bases and 0 bases, with 13 bases remaining between them. CDR1 is SGHNT, CDR2 YENEEA, per germline. The CDR3 spans 16 residues. The DNA of the CDR3 is TGTGCCAGCAGCTCGGGACTCCTAAGCTCCTACAATGAGCAGTTCTTC. It yields the protein CASSSGLLSSYNEQFF. Full variable domain (missing parts from reference TRBV11-3 and TRBJ2-1): EAGVVQSPRYKIIEKKQPVAFWCNPISGHNTLYWYLQNLGQGPELLIRYENEEAVDDSQLPKDRFSAERLKGVDSTLKIQPAELGDSAVYLCASSSGLLSSYNEQFFGPGTRLTVL.